This T cell receptor (beta chain) was captured in a study of blood T cell repertoires in COVID-19. Overall study: The analysed material was cDNA or gDNA that came from T cells, B-cell-depleted T cells, or PBMCs.

Germline loops: CDR1 LNHDA, CDR2 SQIVND (reference sequence). This CDR3 is 16 amino acids long. Losses at the gene ends were 4 bases for V and 0 bases for J; bases not matched to a gene: 5. Per the study methods: Amplification of reference gene primers was used by the study to estimate nucleated cell counts. Generated by immunoSEQ multiplex PCR, the TCRdb table keeps only in-frame clones and is missing some. V and J calls and clone size are copied from that table; D and trimming were computed from the DNA. The data contain about 390,000 clones, about 87% of them singletons. Seattle patients were enrolled during active infection and followed longitudinally.

The rearrangement joins TRBV19 to TRBJ2-1; 8 nucleotides agree with TRBD2. Material for sequencing was peripheral blood. This sequence was found in a woman aged 60-75 years with COVID-19, enrolled during active disease. Here the CDR3 reads CASSKSAGGSYNEQFF. CDR3 nucleotides: TGTGCCAGTAGTAAGTCGGCGGGGGGCTCCTACAATGAGCAGTTCTTC. The whole variable domain, remainder taken from reference TRBV19 and TRBJ2-1, is DGGITQSPKYLFRKEGQNVTLSCEQNLNHDAMYWYRQDPGQGLRLIYYSQIVNDFQKGDIAEGYSVSREKKESFPLTVTSAQKNPTAFYLCASSKSAGGSYNEQFFGPGTRLTVL.